The 14 T cell receptor beta chains presented below share a single source sample, sequenced in a study of CD8 T cells in ankylosing spondylitis. Findings and caveats of the study: Among TCR beta sequences, a motif of under ten highly homologous variants appeared characteristic of ankylosing spondylitis blood.

TCRdb analysed the 5' RACE reads with MiXCR anew, one entry per CDR3 protein. This table holds 450,000 to 550,000 distinct CDR3 sequences, about 5.2% found once. Their antigens remain unidentified. Sequencing used blood, either unsorted or a sorted T cell fraction (not recorded which). The receptors derive from a male donor with ankylosing spondylitis.

This clonotype was detected ten times or more. This chain uses TRBV6-5 with TRBJ2-1, with TRBD2 identical over 11 bases. V shed 2 bases and J 4 bases; nucleotides not matched to a gene: 7. The CDR3 consists of 17 residues. CDR1 MNHEY and CDR2 SVGAGI come from the germline V gene. The chain's CDR3 is CASSYAGTSGGYNEQFF. CDR3 coding DNA: TGTGCCAGCAGTTACGCCGGGACTAGCGGTGGATACAATGAGCAGTTCTTC.

This clonotype was seen at least ten times. The V and J genes are TRBV29-1 and TRBJ2-1; 9 nucleotides match TRBD1. This CDR3 has 13 residues. CDR1 SQVTM and CDR2 ANQGSEA come from the germline V gene. V lost 8 bases to trimming and J lost 8 bases; unmatched junction nucleotides: 10. The CDR3, as DNA: TGCAGCTCTGCGGGACAGGGTAGTCATGAGCAGTTCTTC. It codes for CSSAGQGSHEQFF.

This clonotype occurred a few times. The CDR3 DNA follows: TGTGCCAGCAGGGCGAGACAGGGGAACACTGAAGCTTTCTTT. Translated, it gives CASRARQGNTEAFF. This chain links TRBV6-1 with TRBJ1-1; TRBD1 aligns across 7 bases. This CDR3 has 14 amino acids. Germline V gene data show CDR1 as MNHNS and CDR2 as SASEGT. Trimming at V came to 6 bases and at J to 1 base, leaving 5 bases not matched to a gene.

This clonotype was counted at least ten times. V and J are TRBV7-9 and TRBJ1-5; D is undetermined. CDR1 is SEHNR, CDR2 FQNEAQ, per germline (reference sequence). V was shortened by 1 base and J by 0 bases, with 10 bases between the two germline ends. CDR3 length: 16 residues. The CDR3 is CASSLGGSDSNQPQHF. The CDR3 DNA follows: TGTGCCAGCAGCTTAGGGGGTTCCGATAGCAATCAGCCCCAGCATTTT.

This clonotype was seen many times. V usage is TRBV5-1 and J usage is TRBJ1-2, with a possible D match to TRBD1 (6 bases). V was cut by 0 bases and J by 5 bases, with 11 bases left in between. CDR1 is SGHRS, CDR2 YFSETQ, per germline. The CDR3 consists of 14 residues. The DNA of the CDR3 is TGCGCCAGCAGCTTGGAAGGCCAGGGGTATGGCTACACCTTC. Translation gives CASSLEGQGYGYTF.

This clonotype was recorded at least ten times. This chain uses TRBV7-2 with TRBJ2-2; D is ambiguous. Between the trimmed V and J ends, which lost 5 bases and 6 bases, there was a span of 13 bases. Germline V gene sequence: CDR1 SGHTA, CDR2 FQGNSA. The CDR3 consists of 14 residues. The CDR3 reads CASSRVFRAGELFF. The CDR3 coding sequence is TGTGCCAGCAGCCGGGTCTTCAGAGCCGGGGAGCTGTTTTTT.

There are many counts of this clonotype. This chain links TRBV6-5 with TRBJ2-1; TRBD2 agrees at 11 bases. CDR3 length: 15 amino acids. Per the germline V gene, CDR1 is MNHEY and CDR2 is SVGAGI. V lost 2 bases and J lost 6; bases outside the gene matches: 3. The CDR3 DNA follows: TGTGCCAGCAGTTACGGACTAGCGGGCGGCAATGAGCAGTTCTTC. Translated, it gives CASSYGLAGGNEQFF.

The table lists this clonotype with a few counts. The gene calls are TRBV7-2 and TRBJ2-7; TRBD2 might be the D (6 bases). This CDR3 is 15 amino acids long. Germline V gives CDR1 SGHTA, CDR2 FQGNSA. The V and J ends lost 2 bases and 2 bases respectively, with 13 bases between them. The CDR3 DNA reads TGTGCCAGCAGCTTAAGGGCGGGGACCCCCTACGAGCAGTACTTC. Its translation: CASSLRAGTPYEQYF.

The V and J genes are TRBV7-8 and TRBJ2-7, with 7 bases identical to TRBD1. Germline V lookup: CDR1 SGHVS, CDR2 FQNEAQ. CDR3 length: 15 residues. J gave up 0 bases and V 5 bases, and 7 bases lay outside the gene matches. CDR3 loop: CASSPGQAISYEQYF. Written as DNA, the CDR3 is TGTGCCAGCAGCCCAGGACAGGCGATCTCCTACGAGCAGTACTTC.

This clonotype came up many times. The genes are TRBV5-1 and TRBJ2-7; 14 positions match TRBD2. The J segment lost 5 bases and the V segment lost 1 base, leaving 8 bases of the junction unmatched. Germline CDR1 reads SGHRS; CDR2 reads YFSETQ. The CDR3 is made up of 17 amino acids. The CDR3 region is CASSLRSGTSGSNEQYF. In DNA form, the CDR3 reads TGCGCCAGCAGCTTGAGGTCCGGGACTAGCGGGAGCAACGAGCAGTACTTC.

The table lists this clonotype with many counts. The V gene is TRBV28, the J gene TRBJ1-1; TRBD1 agrees at 9 bases. Trimming took 8 bases from V and 1 from J; bases not matched to a gene: 8. The V gene's germline CDR1 is MDHEN and CDR2 SYDVKM. The CDR3 is made up of 15 amino acids. The CDR3 is CASLRPDRGNTEAFF. CDR3 nucleotides: TGTGCCAGCCTTCGACCGGACAGGGGGAACACTGAAGCTTTCTTT. Full variable domain (outside the CDR3, taken from reference TRBV28 and TRBJ1-1): DVKVTQSSRYLVKRTGEKVFLECVQDMDHENMFWYRQDPGLGLRLIYFSYDVKMKEKGDIPEGYSVSREKKERFSLILESASTNQTSMYLCASLRPDRGNTEAFFGQGTRLTVV.

CDR3 bases: TGCGCCAGCAGCTTGTGGTCCTTGGTCCTGGAGTCATACGAGCAGTACTTC. The encoded protein is CASSLWSLVLESYEQYF. The chain couples TRBV5-1 to TRBJ2-7; D remains ambiguous. CDR1 SGHRS and CDR2 YFSETQ come from the germline V gene. The length of the CDR3 is 17 residues. Trimming removed 1 base at V and 4 bases at J, with 21 bases between.

This clonotype was recorded many times. V is TRBV7-2 and J is TRBJ2-7; no definite D call. Trimming cost V 3 bases and J 2 bases, with 11 bases left between them. This CDR3 is built from 14 residues. The germline CDR1 and CDR2 sequences are SGHTA and FQGNSA. The CDR3 loop reads CASSLTDLAYEQYF. In DNA form, the CDR3 reads TGTGCCAGCAGCTTGACGGACCTCGCCTACGAGCAGTACTTC.

Many counts were recorded for this clonotype. This sequence joins TRBV7-4 and TRBJ1-1; D is ambiguous. This CDR3 is 14 amino acids long. V gave up 5 bases and J gave up 2 bases, with 12 bases separating them. Germline values: CDR1 SGHVT, CDR2 SQSDAQ. This CDR3 is CASSAGRDNTEAFF. The DNA for the CDR3 is TGTGCCAGCAGCGCCGGACGGGATAACACTGAAGCTTTCTTT.